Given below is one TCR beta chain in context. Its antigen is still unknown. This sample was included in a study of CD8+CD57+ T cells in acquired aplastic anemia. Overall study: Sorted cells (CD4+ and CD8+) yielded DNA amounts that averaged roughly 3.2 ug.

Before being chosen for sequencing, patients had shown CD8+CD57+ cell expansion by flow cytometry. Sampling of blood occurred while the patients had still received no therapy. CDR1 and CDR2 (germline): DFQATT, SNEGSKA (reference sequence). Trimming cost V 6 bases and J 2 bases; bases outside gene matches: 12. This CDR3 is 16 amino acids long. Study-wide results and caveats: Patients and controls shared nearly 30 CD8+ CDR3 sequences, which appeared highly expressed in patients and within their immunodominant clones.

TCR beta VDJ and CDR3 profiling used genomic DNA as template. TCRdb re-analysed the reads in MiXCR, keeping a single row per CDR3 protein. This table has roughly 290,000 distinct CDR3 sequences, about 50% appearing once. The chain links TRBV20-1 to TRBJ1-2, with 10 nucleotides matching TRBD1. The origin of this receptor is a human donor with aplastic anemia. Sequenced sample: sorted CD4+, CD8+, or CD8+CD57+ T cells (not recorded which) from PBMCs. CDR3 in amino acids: CSAPGTGESRNYGYTF. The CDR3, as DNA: TGCAGTGCGCCCGGGACAGGGGAGAGTAGGAACTATGGCTACACCTTC.